The 18 T cell receptor beta chains below all came from one sample that was sequenced in a study of CD8 T cells in Susac syndrome. Random hexamers primed reverse transcription of 0.5 to 1 ug RNA. MiXCR, applied by TCRdb to the immunoSEQ multiplex PCR reads, yields one record per CDR3 protein. The sample shows 73,000 or so distinct CDR3 sequences, about 95% of them seen only once. The material sequenced was CD8+ T cells from PBMCs. These receptors came from a human donor with multiple sclerosis.

The V call is TRBV2, the J call TRBJ2-1; the D gene is possibly TRBD2 (6 bases). The germline CDR1 and CDR2 sequences are SNHLY and FYNNEI. V was clipped by 1 base and J by 8 bases, with 12 bases between them. This CDR3 has 14 residues. The CDR3 coding sequence is TGTGCCAGCAGTGAAGGGATGGGGGGAGATGAGCAGTTCTTC. It encodes CASSEGMGGDEQFF.

This rearrangement joins TRBV27 to TRBJ1-2; 9 nucleotides line up with TRBD1. Germline V gives CDR1 MNHEY, CDR2 SMNVEV (reference sequence). The CDR3 covers 15 residues. V gave up 5 bases and J gave up 6 bases; unmatched junction bases: 10. This CDR3 reads CASSPTGGEADGYTF. CDR3 coding DNA: TGTGCCAGCAGTCCCACAGGGGGCGAGGCGGATGGCTACACCTTC.

The chain combines TRBV7-8 with TRBJ1-5; no reliable D call. This CDR3 has 16 residues. Germline CDR1 SGHVS, CDR2 FQNEAQ. V dropped 1 base and J dropped 6 bases, with 16 bases sitting between them. The CDR3 coding sequence is TGTGCCAGCAGCTTAGTAGGTGGGCAGGAGGGTCAGCCCCAGCATTTT. Residues: CASSLVGGQEGQPQHF.

J is TRBJ2-7 and V is TRBV25-1, with D possibly matching TRBD1 (5 bases). The length of the CDR3 is 12 residues. Germline loops: CDR1 MGHDK, CDR2 SYGVNS. The V gene lost 2 bases and the J gene lost 4 bases, with 6 bases spanning the gap. CDR3 in DNA: TGTGCCAGCAGTGAAACAGGTTACGAGCAGTACTTC. Translating it yields CASSETGYEQYF.

This clonotype was observed a few times. CDR3 nucleotide sequence: TGTGCCAGCAGTTTAGGAACAGATACGCAGTATTTT. This encodes CASSLGTDTQYF. The rearrangement links TRBV12-3 or TRBV12-4 to TRBJ2-3, with D unclear. Trimming pared 1 base from V and 3 bases from J, leaving 2 bases between. CDR3 size: 12 residues.

This clonotype was detected once. This CDR3 reads CASALDWTADEQYF. CDR3 DNA sequence: TGTGCCAGCGCTCTAGATTGGACGGCTGACGAGCAGTACTTC. This chain joins TRBV6-5 and TRBJ2-7; D is undetermined. The germline V gene encodes CDR1 MNHEY and CDR2 SVGAGI. The CDR3 covers 14 residues. Trimming shortened V by 8 bases and J by 5 bases, and 19 bases separated the two germline ends.

The chain joins TRBV19 to TRBJ2-7, with TRBD2 as a possible D gene (5 bases). The length of the CDR3 is 14 residues. V lost 2 bases to trimming and J lost 3 bases, with 11 bases between them. The V gene's germline CDR1 is LNHDA and CDR2 SQIVND (reference sequence). CDR3 nucleotides: TGTGCCAGTAGTATATCTGGAGGAGGCTACGAGCAGTACTTC. As protein: CASSISGGGYEQYF.

The V call is TRBV5-1, the J call TRBJ2-7; 9 bases are a match to TRBD1. This CDR3 region has 16 residues. Germline V CDR1 and CDR2: SGHRS, YFSETQ. Trimming removed 4 bases from V and 2 bases from J; junction bases left unmatched: 10. This chain's CDR3 is CASSPHRDRAAYEQYF. The CDR3 nucleotides are TGCGCCAGCAGCCCCCACCGGGACAGGGCAGCCTACGAGCAGTACTTC.

V gene TRBV9 combines with J gene TRBJ1-6; maybe TRBD1 (5 bases). The CDR3 is 16 residues long. The V gene's germline CDR1 is SGDLS and CDR2 YYNGEE. V gave up 5 bases and J gave up 9 bases, with 21 bases separating them. The CDR3 protein is CASSLLPGRAFSPLHF. In nucleotides, the CDR3 is TGTGCCAGCAGTCTTCTTCCGGGACGGGCCTTTTCACCCCTCCACTTT.

Details on this clonotype: The junction does not match germline at one end; this may be a read error. The V call is TRBV5-4, the J call TRBJ2-1; D is unresolved. Germline-derived CDR1 and CDR2 are SGHNT and YYREEE (reference sequence). This CDR3 is 11 amino acids long. Here the CDR3 reads CASSSSNEQFF. The CDR3 nucleotides are TGTGCCAGCAGCTCCTCCAATGAGCAGTTCTTC.

Only one count was recorded for this clonotype. The chain employs TRBV25-1 and TRBJ2-7; 7 bases are shared with TRBD1. Germline V gives CDR1 MGHDK, CDR2 SYGVNS. The ends lost 6 bases at V and 2 bases at J; junction bases unmatched: 7. The CDR3 has 14 amino acids. The CDR3 sequence: CASSADRDPYEQYF. For the CDR3, the DNA is TGTGCCAGCAGCGCCGACAGGGACCCCTACGAGCAGTACTTC.

V usage is TRBV3-1 and J usage is TRBJ2-1, with 12 bases identical to TRBD2. CDR1 LGHDT and CDR2 YNNKEL come from the germline V gene (reference sequence). This CDR3 has 18 residues. V dropped 0 bases and J dropped 6; count of bases not matched to a gene: 9. The CDR3 DNA is TGTGCCAGCAGCCAAGATCAGTGGCTAGCGGGAGGGCTCAATGAGCAGTTCTTC. Its protein is CASSQDQWLAGGLNEQFF.

The CDR3, as DNA: TGTGCCAGCGTTCCCGGGGGCCACTACGAGCAGTACTTC. It codes for CASVPGGHYEQYF. The rearrangement uses TRBV12-3 or TRBV12-4 and TRBJ2-7, with D tentatively TRBD1 or TRBD2 (6 bases each). The CDR3 runs 13 residues. Trimming left V 8 bases short and J 3 bases short, with 14 bases between.

The chain couples TRBV12-3 or TRBV12-4 to TRBJ2-1, with TRBD2 matching over 10 bases. The CDR3 runs to 15 residues. Unmatched junction bases numbered 1, after V lost 3 bases and J lost 2 bases. The CDR3, as DNA: TGTGCCAGCAGTTTCGGGACTAGCGCCTACAATGAGCAGTTCTTC. This encodes CASSFGTSAYNEQFF.

This chain uses TRBV27 with TRBJ1-2; the D is unclear. The length of the CDR3 is 16 residues. V was pared by 6 bases and J by 2 bases, with 19 bases between. Germline CDR1 MNHEY, CDR2 SMNVEV (reference sequence). The CDR3 DNA sequence: TGTGCCAGCAGCCCGGAGTTACTTCCTATGAACTATGGCTACACCTTC. Protein: CASSPELLPMNYGYTF.

V gene TRBV25-1 combines with J gene TRBJ2-4; D gene unclear. Trimming left V 2 bases short and J 8 bases short, with 10 bases between. This CDR3 has 13 residues. Germline CDR1 MGHDK, CDR2 SYGVNS. The CDR3 bases are TGTGCCAGCAGTGAAACCGACCGGCACATTCAGTACTTC. The encoded protein is CASSETDRHIQYF.

CDR3 sequence: CASSLQVSGETQYF. In nucleotides, the CDR3 is TGTGCCAGCAGTTTACAAGTTTCAGGGGAGACCCAGTACTTC. This chain joins TRBV27 and TRBJ2-5; a possible D gene is TRBD1 (5 bases). Germline V gene data show CDR1 as MNHEY and CDR2 as SMNVEV (reference sequence). The ends were cut back, 2 bases at V and 5 bases at J, with 12 bases in the middle. This CDR3 is built from 14 residues.

This chain uses TRBV28 with TRBJ2-7; unclear D gene. Trimming shortened V by 10 bases and J by 4 bases, and 17 bases separated the two germline ends. CDR3 length: 13 amino acids. The V gene's germline CDR1 is MDHEN and CDR2 SYDVKM. CDR3 DNA: TGTGCCACCACCAGAAGAGGCAGTTACGAGCAGTACTTC. It is translated as CATTRRGSYEQYF.